This T cell receptor (beta chain) was captured by sequencing in a study of shared clonotypes between healthy human individuals. Study observations and caveats: Compared with memory subsets, naive subsets generally had larger estimated richness.

Each PCR replicate from the sorted subsets contained about 200 ng DNA, which is some 31,000 T cell genomes. Only in-frame clones appear in the TCRdb table, and some are missing; sequencing was by immunoSEQ multiplex PCR. The data hold fewer than 3 million clones, with less than 95% observed a single time. Germline V gene sequence: CDR1 SGHAT, CDR2 FQNNGV. Trimming stripped 5 bases from V and 0 bases from J, with 14 bases between. The CDR3 loop spans 15 amino acids. All donors were Caucasian adults living in Nashville, Tennessee. Partitioning of CD4+ cells yielded a CD45RA+ naive subset and a CD45RA-negative memory subset. With regard to this clone: Its cognate antigen is unknown.

The TCR sequence derives from a man between 18 and 29 years old in good health. Some clones in this sample may be carry-over from other donors' samples. The sample consisted of naive CD4+ T cells from PBMCs. Specified subset: CD45RA+ positively selected. The chain uses TRBV11-2 and TRBJ2-7; D is undetermined. In nucleotides, the CDR3 is TGTGCCAGCAGCCCCGGACGGTCTAGCTCCTACGAGCAGTACTTC. Amino acid sequence: CASSPGRSSSYEQYF.